This T cell receptor beta chain derives from a study of blood T cell repertoires in COVID-19. The data were produced by immunoSEQ multiplex PCR, yet TCRdb's version contains in-frame clones alone and is incomplete. The repertoire holds fewer than 65,000 clones, with 75% to 80% as singletons. This CDR3 spans 16 amino acids. Germline V lookup: CDR1 LGHDT, CDR2 YNNKEL (reference sequence). Trimming removed 0 bases from V and 4 bases from J, with 13 bases in between. This chain joins TRBV3-1 (or the pseudogene TRBV3-2) and TRBJ2-1, with D perhaps TRBD2 (5 bases). The sequence was obtained from a human donor in a cohort sampled during active COVID-19. The sample taken for sequencing was peripheral blood. The CDR3 DNA is TGTGCCAGCAGCCAAGATCTAGGAGGATCGTACAATGAGCAGTTCTTC. Amino acids: CASSQDLGGSYNEQFF.